Reported below is one T cell receptor (beta chain). The antigen remains unidentified. The sample belongs to a study of shared clonotypes between healthy human individuals. Study results and limitations: Non-shared clonotypes had lower generation probabilities than those shared by all four donors.

Profiling relied on immunoSEQ multiplex PCR, and the TCRdb table lists in-frame clones only, not all of them. The repertoire includes 1.4 million to 1.5 million clones, around 97% of them detected once, and roughly 1.2% sits in the top ten. The CDR3 is 11 amino acids. The V end lost 7 bases, the J end lost 4 bases, and 10 bases lay between the germline ends. The germline V gene encodes CDR1 DFQATT and CDR2 SNEGSKA (reference sequence). The V and J genes are TRBV20-1 and TRBJ1-1; D is perhaps TRBD1 (6 bases). The TCR comes from a man aged 25 to 40 in good health. Input material: naive CD4+ T cells sorted from blood. Subset described: CD45RA+ positively selected. The chain's CDR3 is CSGTGSTEAFF. CDR3 DNA sequence: TGCAGTGGAACAGGGTCCACTGAAGCTTTCTTT.